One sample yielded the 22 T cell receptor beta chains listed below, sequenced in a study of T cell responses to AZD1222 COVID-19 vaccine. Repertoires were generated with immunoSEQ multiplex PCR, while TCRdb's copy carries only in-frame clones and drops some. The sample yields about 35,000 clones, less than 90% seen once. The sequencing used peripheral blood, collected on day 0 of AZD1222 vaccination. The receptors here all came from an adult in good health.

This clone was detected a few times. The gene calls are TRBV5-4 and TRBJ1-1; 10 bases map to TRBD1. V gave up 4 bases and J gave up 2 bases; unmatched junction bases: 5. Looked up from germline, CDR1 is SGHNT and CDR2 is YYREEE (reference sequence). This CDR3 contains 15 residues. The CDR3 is CASSTWTGGNTEAFF. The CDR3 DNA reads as TGTGCCAGCAGCACTTGGACAGGGGGTAACACTGAAGCTTTCTTT.

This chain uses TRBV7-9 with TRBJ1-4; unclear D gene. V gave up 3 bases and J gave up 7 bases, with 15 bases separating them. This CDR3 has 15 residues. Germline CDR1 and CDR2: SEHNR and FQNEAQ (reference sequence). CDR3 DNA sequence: TGTGCCAGCAGCTTTTCGGGAGGACGGACTGAAAAACTGTTTTTT. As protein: CASSFSGGRTEKLFF.

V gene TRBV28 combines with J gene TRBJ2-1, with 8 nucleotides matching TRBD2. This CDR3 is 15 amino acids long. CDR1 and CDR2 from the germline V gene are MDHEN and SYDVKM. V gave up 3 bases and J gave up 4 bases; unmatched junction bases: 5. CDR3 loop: CASSFISGRYNEQFF. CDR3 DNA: TGTGCCAGCAGTTTTATAAGCGGGAGATACAATGAGCAGTTCTTC.

The CDR3: CASRLGQSYYGYTF. CDR3 coding DNA: TGTGCCAGCAGGTTGGGACAGAGTTACTATGGCTACACCTTC. The gene calls are TRBV28 and TRBJ1-2, with 7 bases identical to TRBD1. The CDR3 runs 14 residues. Germline CDR1 and CDR2: MDHEN and SYDVKM. V trimming: 6 bases; J trimming: 3 bases; junction bases outside the gene matches: 7.

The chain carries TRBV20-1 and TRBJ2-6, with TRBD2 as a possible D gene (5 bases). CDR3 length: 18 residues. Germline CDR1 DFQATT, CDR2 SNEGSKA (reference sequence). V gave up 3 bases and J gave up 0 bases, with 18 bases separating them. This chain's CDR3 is CSASYGIEKSSGANVLTF. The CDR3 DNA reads TGCAGTGCTAGTTACGGGATTGAGAAAAGCTCTGGGGCCAACGTCCTGACTTTC.

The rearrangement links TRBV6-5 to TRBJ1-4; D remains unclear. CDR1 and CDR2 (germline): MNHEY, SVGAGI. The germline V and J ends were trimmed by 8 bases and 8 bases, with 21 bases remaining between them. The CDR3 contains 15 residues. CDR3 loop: CASSLNFGVEEKLFF. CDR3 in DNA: TGTGCCAGCTCGCTAAATTTTGGGGTGGAGGAAAAACTGTTTTTT.

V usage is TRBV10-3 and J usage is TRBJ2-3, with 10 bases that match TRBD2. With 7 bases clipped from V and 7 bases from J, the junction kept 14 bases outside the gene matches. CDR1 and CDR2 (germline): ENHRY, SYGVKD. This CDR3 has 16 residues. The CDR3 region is CAIKLGNSGGSNTQYF. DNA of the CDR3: TGTGCCATCAAGCTGGGAAATAGCGGGGGGTCAAATACGCAGTATTTT.

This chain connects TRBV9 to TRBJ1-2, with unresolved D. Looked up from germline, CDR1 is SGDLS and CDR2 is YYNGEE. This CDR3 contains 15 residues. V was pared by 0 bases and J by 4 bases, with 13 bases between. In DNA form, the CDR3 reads TGTGCCAGCAGCGTAGCGGGAAATGGAGTCTATGGCTACACCTTC. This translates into CASSVAGNGVYGYTF.

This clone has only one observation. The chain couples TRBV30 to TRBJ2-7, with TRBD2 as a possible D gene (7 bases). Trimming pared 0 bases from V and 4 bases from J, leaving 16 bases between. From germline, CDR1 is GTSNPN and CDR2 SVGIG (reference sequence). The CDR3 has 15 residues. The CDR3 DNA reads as TGTGCCTGGAGTGTAAGCGGGGAGGGGGTGTACGAGCAGTACTTC. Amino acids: CAWSVSGEGVYEQYF.

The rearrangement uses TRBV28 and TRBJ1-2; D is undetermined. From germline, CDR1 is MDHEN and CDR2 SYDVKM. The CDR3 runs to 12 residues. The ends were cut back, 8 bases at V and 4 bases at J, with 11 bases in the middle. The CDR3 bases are TGTGCCAGCTCCCGGGGTGTCTATGGCTACACCTTC. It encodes CASSRGVYGYTF.

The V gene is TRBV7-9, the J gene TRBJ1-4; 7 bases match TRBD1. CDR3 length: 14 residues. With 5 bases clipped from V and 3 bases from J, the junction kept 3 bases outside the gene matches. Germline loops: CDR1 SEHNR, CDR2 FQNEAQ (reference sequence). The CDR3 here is CASSLGQSNEKLFF. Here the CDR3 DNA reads TGTGCCAGCAGCCTGGGACAGTCTAATGAAAAACTGTTTTTT.

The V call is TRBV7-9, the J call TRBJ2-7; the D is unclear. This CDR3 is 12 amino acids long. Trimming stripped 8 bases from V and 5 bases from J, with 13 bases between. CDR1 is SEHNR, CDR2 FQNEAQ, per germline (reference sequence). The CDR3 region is CASVSMGNEQYF. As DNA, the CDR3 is TGTGCCAGCGTGTCGATGGGGAACGAGCAGTACTTC.

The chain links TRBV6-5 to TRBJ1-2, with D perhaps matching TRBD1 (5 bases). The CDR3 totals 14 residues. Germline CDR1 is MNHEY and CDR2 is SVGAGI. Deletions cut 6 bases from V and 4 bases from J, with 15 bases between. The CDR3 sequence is CASSNYRGGYGYTF. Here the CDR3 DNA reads TGTGCCAGCAGCAATTATAGGGGCGGCTATGGCTACACCTTC.

The CDR3 region is CASSLSSYSQETQYF. The DNA for the CDR3 is TGTGCCAGCAGCTTGTCAAGCTACTCTCAAGAGACCCAGTACTTC. V and J are TRBV5-4 and TRBJ2-5; D is unclear. Looked up from germline, CDR1 is SGHNT and CDR2 is YYREEE (reference sequence). The germline V and J ends were trimmed by 1 base and 2 bases, with 12 bases remaining between them. CDR3 length: 15 amino acids.

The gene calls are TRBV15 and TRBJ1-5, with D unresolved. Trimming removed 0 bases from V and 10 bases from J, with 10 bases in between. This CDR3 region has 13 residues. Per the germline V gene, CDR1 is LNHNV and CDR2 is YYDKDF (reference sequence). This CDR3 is CATSRDGDDPQHF. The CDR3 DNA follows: TGTGCCACCAGCAGAGACGGCGATGATCCCCAGCATTTT.

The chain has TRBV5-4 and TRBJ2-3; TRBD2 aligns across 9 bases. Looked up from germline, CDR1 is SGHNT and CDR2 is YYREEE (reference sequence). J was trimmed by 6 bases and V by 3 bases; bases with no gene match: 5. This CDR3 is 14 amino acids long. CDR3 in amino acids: CASSSRTSADTQYF. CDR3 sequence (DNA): TGTGCCAGCAGCTCACGGACTAGCGCGGATACGCAGTATTTT.

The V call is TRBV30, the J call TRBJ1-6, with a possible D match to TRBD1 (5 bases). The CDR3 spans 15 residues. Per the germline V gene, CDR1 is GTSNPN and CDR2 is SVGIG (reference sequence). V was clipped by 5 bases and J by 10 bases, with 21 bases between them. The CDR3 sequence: CAWAGSLVVKSPLHF. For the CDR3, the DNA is TGTGCCTGGGCAGGGTCCCTAGTCGTCAAATCACCCCTCCACTTT.

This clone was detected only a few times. The CDR3 DNA reads as TGTGCCAGCAGTTTAACAGGGGAAGGGGCTGAAGCTTTCTTT. Protein product: CASSLTGEGAEAFF. This sequence joins TRBV6-2 or TRBV6-3 and TRBJ1-1, with 7 bases identical to TRBD1. The CDR3 totals 14 residues. From germline, CDR1 is MNHEY and CDR2 SVGEGT. Germline trimming cut 4 bases from V and 6 bases from J; bases unmatched to any gene: 8.

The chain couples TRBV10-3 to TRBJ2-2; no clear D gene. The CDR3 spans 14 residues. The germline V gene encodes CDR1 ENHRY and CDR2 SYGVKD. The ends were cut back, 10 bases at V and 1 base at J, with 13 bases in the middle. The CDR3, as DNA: TGTGCCACCTCGACTCCCATGAACACCGGGGAGCTGTTTTTT. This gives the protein CATSTPMNTGELFF.

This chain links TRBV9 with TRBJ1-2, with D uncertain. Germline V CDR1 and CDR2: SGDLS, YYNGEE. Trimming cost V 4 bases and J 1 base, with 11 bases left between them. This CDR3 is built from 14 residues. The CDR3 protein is CASSPDAGNYGYTF. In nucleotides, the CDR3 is TGTGCCAGCAGCCCGGACGCTGGTAACTATGGCTACACCTTC.

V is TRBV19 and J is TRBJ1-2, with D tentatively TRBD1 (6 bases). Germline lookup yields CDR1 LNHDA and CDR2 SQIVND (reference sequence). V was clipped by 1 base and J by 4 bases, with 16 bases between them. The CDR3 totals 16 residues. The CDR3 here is CASSIGGALRGYGYTF. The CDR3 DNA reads TGTGCCAGTAGTATAGGGGGGGCACTTCGTGGCTATGGCTACACCTTC.

CDR3 sequence (DNA): TGTGCCAGCAGCTTGAAACTAGCGGGAGTTGGGGCAGATACGCAGTATTTT. This gives the protein CASSLKLAGVGADTQYF. The chain employs TRBV5-8 and TRBJ2-3; TRBD2 aligns across 11 bases. There are 17 residues in the CDR3. Germline trimming cut 1 base from V and 4 bases from J; bases unmatched to any gene: 8. Germline V gene sequence: CDR1 SGHTS, CDR2 YDEGEE.